Listed below are T cell receptor beta chains from one sample, sequenced in a study of the immune and genomic landscape of osteosarcoma. The assay was immunoSEQ multiplex PCR, and TCRdb's table has in-frame clones only and misses some. The table has 1,000 to 1,500 clones, approximately 81% seen once. Specimen: tumor tissue from a local recurrence in the skull. These TCRs come from a man aged 18 to 30 with osteosarcoma. Both conserved end residues are part of each CDR3. Fields, in order: clone size, D gene, V gene, J gene, CDR3 DNA, CDR3 protein. D genes are given only for firm matches. For some rows the clone size is stated as once, few or many, or as a class when expanded; others skip it.

hyperexpanded	-	TRBV19	TRBJ1-1	TGTGCCAGTAGTCTGGGGCTGAACACTGAAGCTTTCTTT	CASSLGLNTEAFF
few	TRBD1	TRBV5-6	TRBJ1-4	TGTGCCAGCAGCGGTGGGGACAGGATGGAACTGTTTTTT	CASSGGDRMELFF
-	-	TRBV6-6	TRBJ2-7	TGTGCCAGCAGTTACTCGAGAAACTACGAGCAGTACTTC	CASSYSRNYEQYF
-	-	TRBV11-2	TRBJ2-3	TGTGCCAGCAGCCCTCGTGGCTCAGGGGTTCAAGATACGCAGTATTTT	CASSPRGSGVQDTQYF
-	-	TRBV19	TRBJ1-2	TGTGCCAGTTTGAGGTCCGGGACCGACTATGGCTACACCTTC	CASLRSGTDYGYTF
-	TRBD1	TRBV5-1	TRBJ1-2	TGCGCCAGCAGCCCGGGACAGTACTATGGCTACACCTTC	CASSPGQYYGYTF
-	-	TRBV6-1	TRBJ2-1	TGTGCCAGCAGTGAAACCCCAGAGATGGGGGGCAATGAGCAGTTCTTC	CASSETPEMGGNEQFF
hyperexpanded	-	TRBV11-1	TRBJ1-4	TGTGCCAGCAGCTCGATATATAAGGATAATGAAAAACTGTTTTTT	CASSSIYKDNEKLFF
-	TRBD1	TRBV7-2	TRBJ1-2	TGTGCCAGCACCTCAATCGGGACAGGTGGCTACACCTTC	CASTSIGTGGYTF
-	-	TRBV5-5	TRBJ2-7	TGTGCCAGCAGCTTAGCACAGCTTTACGAGCAGTACTTC	CASSLAQLYEQYF
-	-	TRBV6-4	TRBJ2-3	TGTGCCAGCAGTGAGGCAGGGACAGATACGCAGTATTTT	CASSEAGTDTQYF
-	TRBD1	TRBV18	TRBJ1-2	TGTGCCAGCTCTCAACAGGGGGGAGGCTATGGCTACACCTTC	CASSQQGGGYGYTF
-	-	TRBV5-1	TRBJ1-1	TGCGCCAGCAGCTTGGCCTGGGTCAGCACTGAAGCTTTCTTT	CASSLAWVSTEAFF
-	TRBD1	TRBV5-1	TRBJ1-1	TGCGCCAGCAGCTTGGGCGGGACAGGGGGGTCTGAAGCTTTCTTT	CASSLGGTGGSEAFF
-	TRBD2	TRBV7-8	TRBJ2-1	TGTGCCAGCAGCTTAGGGGCTACCGGGACTACGAACAATGAGCAGTTCTTC	CASSLGATGTTNNEQFF
-	-	TRBV6-6	TRBJ2-3	TGTGCCAGCAGTTACCGGGGGACGAGCACAGATACGCAGTATTTT	CASSYRGTSTDTQYF
-	-	TRBV7-2	TRBJ1-4	TGTGCCAGCAGCTTCATGGGGCGGTCTAATGAAAAACTGTTTTTT	CASSFMGRSNEKLFF
-	TRBD1	TRBV11-2	TRBJ1-1	TGTGCCAGCAGTTTCGGACAGGGACTATTGGACACTGAAGCTTTCTTT	CASSFGQGLLDTEAFF
-	-	TRBV5-8	TRBJ1-4	TGTGCCAGCAGCCCATTTCGAGGTTTTTTTAATGAAAAACTGTTTTTT	CASSPFRGFFNEKLFF
few	TRBD1	TRBV19	TRBJ1-6	TGTGCCAGTAGCAGGACAGGGTCCGATTCACCCCTCCACTTT	CASSRTGSDSPLHF
once	-	TRBV2	TRBJ1-5	TGTGCCAGCAGTGAATTTGGTACGTACGGATCTCCCGGTCCTAATCAGCCCCAGCATTTT	CASSEFGTYGSPGPNQPQHF
few	TRBD2	TRBV7-3	TRBJ2-6	TGTGCCAGCAGCTTAACTTTAGCGGGGAGCTCTGGGGCCAACGTCCTGACTTTC	CASSLTLAGSSGANVLTF
-	-	TRBV6-1	TRBJ2-6	TGTGCCAGCAGTGAAGCTCACTCTGGGGCCAACGTCCTGACTTTC	CASSEAHSGANVLTF
-	TRBD2	TRBV6-5	TRBJ2-5	TGTGTCGCGGGAGGCCAGTACTTC	CVAGGQYF
-	-	TRBV10-3	TRBJ1-5	TGTGCCATCAGTGACAGCCTTAGCAATCAGCCCCAGCATTTT	CAISDSLSNQPQHF
-	TRBD2	TRBV6-1	TRBJ2-7	TGTGCCAGCAGTGAAGGGGCTAGCGGACTCTACGAGCAGTACTTC	CASSEGASGLYEQYF
-	TRBD2	TRBV18	TRBJ2-7	TGTGCCAGCTCACCCCCGGGTAGCGGGGTCCTCTACGAGCAGTACTTC	CASSPPGSGVLYEQYF
-	TRBD1	TRBV10-3	TRBJ2-5	TGTGCCATCAGTGAGTCTGGAGGGACAGGGAGCGAGACCCAGTACTTC	CAISESGGTGSETQYF
-	-	TRBV7-3	TRBJ2-1	TGTGCCAGCAGCTTTAACGAATGGGATGAGCAGTTCTTC	CASSFNEWDEQFF
-	-	TRBV30	TRBJ1-5	TGTGCCTGGAGTGTCGCAGGGCGGGCCAAGCAGCCCCAGCATTTT	CAWSVAGRAKQPQHF
-	TRBD1	TRBV6-1	TRBJ1-5	TGTGCCAGCAGTGTTGAGACAGGGGTTGGCAATCAGCCCCAGCATTTT	CASSVETGVGNQPQHF
-	TRBD2	TRBV5-1	TRBJ2-3	TGCGCCAGCAGCTTGGACGGACTAGAATCAGATACGCAGTATTTT	CASSLDGLESDTQYF
-	-	TRBV4-1	TRBJ2-7	TGCGCCAGCAGCCAAGATGAGGGTAGCGCCTACGAGCAGTACTTC	CASSQDEGSAYEQYF
-	-	TRBV4-2	TRBJ1-2	TGTGCCAGCAGCCGAACCCTTTCGGAGTATGGCTACACCTTC	CASSRTLSEYGYTF
-	TRBD2	TRBV4-1	TRBJ2-1	TGCGCCAGCAGCCAAGCAGGAGCGGGAAACTACAATGAGCAGTTCTTC	CASSQAGAGNYNEQFF
-	-	TRBV28	TRBJ1-2	TGTGCCAGCAGTTCCCAGGATTATGGCTACACCTTC	CASSSQDYGYTF
-	-	TRBV9	TRBJ2-3	TGTGCCAGCAGCCACAGGGTAGCAGATACGCAGTATTTT	CASSHRVADTQYF
-	TRBD1	TRBV7-9	TRBJ1-3	TGTGCCAGCAGCTTAGCGCTGGCAGGGGGCTCTGGAAACACCATATATTTT	CASSLALAGGSGNTIYF
-	-	TRBV14	TRBJ1-1	TGTGCCAGCAGCCAACAAGGAGACACTGAAGCTTTCTTT	CASSQQGDTEAFF
-	TRBD1	TRBV10-3	TRBJ1-2	TGTGCCATCAGGGAAGGGACAGGGATTGGTGGCTACACCTTC	CAIREGTGIGGYTF
-	TRBD2	TRBV6-4	TRBJ2-1	TGTGCCAGCAGTGAGGCTAGCGGGGGGTTGGAGCAGTTCTTC	CASSEASGGLEQFF
-	TRBD1	TRBV7-9	TRBJ2-2	TGTGCCAGCAGCCCTCCAACAGGGGCCGGGGAGCTGTTTTTT	CASSPPTGAGELFF
few	TRBD1	TRBV19	TRBJ1-1	TGTGCCAGTAGCGGAACAGGGGGCAGCGCTGAAGCTTTCTTT	CASSGTGGSAEAFF
-	TRBD1	TRBV14	TRBJ2-7	TGTGCCAGCAGCCAAGGACAGGGGTCAATCTACGAGCAGTACTTC	CASSQGQGSIYEQYF
hyperexpanded	-	TRBV7-9	TRBJ1-1	TGTGCCGTCGGGCAGATGGTCAGGGACACTGAAGCTTTCTTT	CAVGQMVRDTEAFF
-	-	TRBV28	TRBJ1-2	TGTGCCAGCAGTTTGGGAACAGGGAGGTTGGCTGGCTACACCTTC	CASSLGTGRLAGYTF
once	TRBD2	TRBV6-4	TRBJ2-3	TGTGCCAGCAGCGGGGGGGCCGACACAGATACGCAGTATTTT	CASSGGADTDTQYF
-	TRBD2	TRBV6-5	TRBJ2-5	TGTGCCAGCAGTTTTGGGACTAGCGGGGGAGAGACCCAGTACTTC	CASSFGTSGGETQYF
-	-	TRBV19	TRBJ2-7	TGTGCCAGTAGTAGCGGCCGGACGGTTAACGAGCAGTACTTC	CASSSGRTVNEQYF
-	TRBD1	TRBV19	TRBJ1-1	TGTGCCAGTAGTACCCTCGACAGGGGGAACTCTGAAGCTTTCTTT	CASSTLDRGNSEAFF
few	-	TRBV7-9	TRBJ1-2	TGTGCCAGCAGCTCGGGATCTGGCTACACCTTC	CASSSGSGYTF
-	TRBD2	TRBV6-4	TRBJ2-1	TGTGCCAGCAGTGATCTAGCGGGGGGCTACAATGAGCAGTTCTTC	CASSDLAGGYNEQFF